This T cell receptor beta chain stems from a study of beta chain features in type 1 diabetes. Study-wide points: Whether HLA type affects TCRB rearrangement stayed undetermined in the present work. Moderately but significantly shorter TCRB CDR3s were found in Type 1 diabetes patients in all four CD4+ subsets. Cells that show high TCR expression could be over-represented by cDNA sequencing.

What was sequenced were expressed TCRB transcripts, since all of the isolated RNA had been reverse transcribed. Produced via immunoSEQ multiplex PCR; TCRdb's table is partial and in-frame only. In the table there are 500,000 to 800,000 clones, about an eighth of which are singletons. Note on this clone: Its specificity is unknown.

The CDR3 contains 14 residues. The J segment lost 7 bases and the V segment lost 4 bases, leaving 9 bases of the junction unmatched. CDR1 is LNHDA, CDR2 SQIVND, per germline (reference sequence). The sequence came from a man aged 25 to 45 with type 1 diabetes. The rearrangement uses TRBV19 and TRBJ2-7; the match to TRBD1 covers 8 bases. The sample consisted of naive CD4+ T cells from blood. The CDR3 protein is CASSTGQGPEEQYF. CDR3 coding DNA: TGTGCCAGTAGTACTGGACAGGGTCCAGAGGAGCAGTACTTC.